This T cell receptor (beta chain) comes out of a study of vaccination effects on CD4 cells after COVID-19. On the study more broadly: Post-vaccine sample collection fell at a median of 72 days after the second dose.

Trimming stripped 6 bases from V and 9 bases from J, with 12 bases between. CDR1 and CDR2 (germline): LGHDT, YNNKEL (reference sequence). The CDR3 spans 12 residues. ViraFEST expansion of antigen-specific CD4+ T cells with viral peptide pools preceded sequencing. Following an approximately 11-day culture, CD4+ T cells were purified. Everyone in the study got two shots of either the BNT162b2 or mRNA-1273 vaccine. Testing of the vaccine recipients showed negative nucleocapsid antibodies and no prior SARS-CoV-2 infection. For each well, roughly 2 million PBMC were cultured with 8.5 to 10 IU/ml IL-2 and around 9.6 ug/ml peptides. The data were produced by immunoSEQ multiplex PCR, yet TCRdb's version contains in-frame clones alone and is incomplete. Of about 60,000 clones listed, around 82% are singletons. On this clone itself: The target antigen is unknown.

The TCR originated in a human donor who received a COVID-19 vaccine. J is TRBJ1-5 and V is TRBV3-1 (or the pseudogene TRBV3-2), with D maybe TRBD1 (5 bases). The specimen comprised CD4+ T cells from PBMCs cultured with HCoV-OC43 spike peptides, sampled after COVID-19 vaccination. The subset here: HCoV-OC43 spike overlapping peptide pool stimulation. The CDR3 region is CASSLAGRPQHF. The DNA for the CDR3 is TGTGCCAGCAGTCTGGCGGGGCGGCCCCAGCATTTT.